The 10 T cell receptor beta chains in this list originate from one sample, sequenced in a study of molecular identifiers for immune sequencing clone quantification. TCRdb fed the PCR reads into MiXCR, producing one record per CDR3 protein. This table holds approximately 20,000 distinct CDR3 sequences, about a fifth found once. Sequencing was done on a sample of naive CD8+ T cells from blood, with Jurkat cell RNA spiked in. Stated subset: FACS-sorted CD8+CD4-CCR7+CD45RA+ naive T cells. The source is a human donor in good health. Some libraries in this study had Jurkat cell RNA spiked in.

A remark on this clonotype: This could be a read error, since a much larger clone is one nucleotide away. V is TRBV7-3 and J is TRBJ2-1; 11 nucleotides align to TRBD2. CDR3 length: 15 amino acids. V dropped 5 bases and J dropped 8; count of bases not matched to a gene: 8. CDR1 and CDR2 from the germline V gene are SGHTA and FQGTGA. CDR3 loop: CASSMTSGTVYEQFF. CDR3 nucleotide sequence: TGTGCCAGCAGCATGACTAGCGGGACGGTTTATGAGCAGTTCTTC.

This clonotype counts as medium-sized. The rearrangement uses TRBV4-2 and TRBJ2-4; 7 bases map to TRBD1. Germline CDR1 and CDR2: LGHNA and YNFKEQ. The CDR3 is made up of 16 amino acids. V gave up 0 bases and J gave up 9 bases; unmatched junction bases: 11. CDR3 sequence reads: CASSQDGAGGLGIQYF. CDR3 coding DNA: TGTGCCAGCAGCCAAGATGGGGCAGGGGGTCTAGGCATTCAGTACTTC.

Judged by abundance, this clonotype is medium-sized (0.01 to 0.1%). Sequence at one end of the junction differs from germline and may be a read error. The chain combines TRBV27 with TRBJ2-5, with D unresolved. Per the germline V gene, CDR1 is MNHEY and CDR2 is SMNVEV (reference sequence). This CDR3 has 11 amino acids. The CDR3 bases are TGCGCCAGCAGCTTGGGAGAGACCCAGTACTTC. Protein: CASSLGETQYF.

J is TRBJ2-4 and V is TRBV12-5; the match to TRBD1 covers 9 bases. CDR3 length: 15 residues. V was clipped by 7 bases and J by 8 bases; unmatched bases: 12. Germline CDR1 and CDR2: LGHNT and FRNRAP. The CDR3 protein is CASAPGQGMRDIQYF. As DNA, the CDR3 is TGTGCTAGTGCCCCCGGACAGGGGATGAGAGACATTCAGTACTTC.

This clonotype appeared a few times. This chain joins TRBV6-2 or TRBV6-3 and TRBJ2-1; D may be TRBD1 or TRBD2 (5 bases each). In germline, CDR1 is MNHEY, CDR2 SVGEGT. The CDR3 is 14 residues long. Deletions cut 4 bases from V and 0 bases from J, with 7 bases between. CDR3 sequence: CASSWGSSYNEQFF. CDR3 DNA sequence: TGTGCCAGCAGTTGGGGGAGCTCCTACAATGAGCAGTTCTTC.

This clonotype was counted between two and nine times. The chain is built from TRBV11-2 and TRBJ2-3; TRBD1 aligns across 10 bases. V dropped 7 bases and J dropped 3; count of bases not matched to a gene: 7. The CDR3 has 15 residues. CDR1 SGHAT and CDR2 FQNNGV come from the germline V gene. CDR3 DNA: TGTGCCAGCACCGGGACAGGGGCGTGGACAGATACGCAGTATTTT. Amino acid sequence: CASTGTGAWTDTQYF.

This clonotype was seen many times. The chain couples TRBV24-1 to TRBJ2-1, with 12 bases that match TRBD2. The J segment lost 6 bases and the V segment lost 3 bases, leaving 5 bases of the junction unmatched. CDR1 and CDR2 (germline): KGHDR, SFDVKD. The CDR3 length is 16 residues. In nucleotides, the CDR3 is TGTGCCACCAGTGATGTTACTAGCGGGAGGCCCAATGAGCAGTTCTTC. Its protein product is CATSDVTSGRPNEQFF.

In the case of this clonotype: A single base separates this from a much larger clone, so it may be a read error. The chain is built from TRBV28 and TRBJ1-5; D may be TRBD1 (5 bases). Trimming took off 10 bases at V and 1 base at J, with 14 bases between the two ends. The CDR3 consists of 14 residues. Germline V gene sequence: CDR1 MDHEN, CDR2 SYDVKM. The CDR3 DNA reads TGTGCCAACACGGGGGTAGACAGCAATCAGCCCCAGCATTTT. Amino acids: CANTGVDSNQPQHF. Full variable domain (rest looked up from reference TRBV28 and TRBJ1-5): DVKVTQSSRYLVKRTGEKVFLECVQDMDHENMFWYRQDPGLGLRLIYFSYDVKMKEKGDIPEGYSVSREKKERFSLILESASTNQTSMYLCANTGVDSNQPQHFGDGTRLSIL.

J is TRBJ2-5 and V is TRBV28, with TRBD2 as a possible D gene (6 bases). Germline CDR1 reads MDHEN; CDR2 reads SYDVKM. This CDR3 comprises 15 residues. Trimming left V 2 bases short and J 5 bases short, with 15 bases between. CDR3 sequence: CASSLMAGWRETQYF. The DNA of the CDR3 is TGTGCCAGCAGTTTAATGGCGGGATGGAGGGAGACCCAGTACTTC.

In its sample, this clonotype ranks as medium-sized (0.01 to 0.1%). V usage is TRBV5-1 and J usage is TRBJ2-2; D remains unclear. Trimming cost V 2 bases and J 1 base, with 6 bases left between them. Germline CDR1 SGHRS, CDR2 YFSETQ. The CDR3 runs 14 residues. The CDR3 coding sequence is TGCGCCAGCAGCTTTAGTGGGAACACCGGGGAGCTGTTTTTT. It specifies CASSFSGNTGELFF.